This T cell receptor (beta chain) was observed in a study of OX40 agonist ivuxolimab in advanced cancers. It was autoimmune disease history or systemic immunosuppression that excluded patients. General study findings and limits: Clonal expansion among partial responders at 0.1-3.0 mg/kg ranked near the lowest. Some nonresponders also had low normalized T-cell clonal expansion.

Here immunoSEQ multiplex PCR was the method, and the copy in TCRdb shows in-frame clones only, minus some. The repertoire holds fewer than 100,000 clones, about 84% seen once, with over 0.4% in the top ten. Of note for this clone: Its antigen remains unidentified.

Germline trimming cut 0 bases from V and 3 bases from J; bases unmatched to any gene: 10. The CDR3 is 17 residues long. From germline, CDR1 is SGHDT and CDR2 YYEEEE. The chain joins TRBV5-6 to TRBJ2-7; 9 positions match TRBD2. The source was CD4+ or CD8+ T cells sorted from blood, collected in a trial of the OX40 agonist ivuxolimab. The sequence derives from an adult with an advanced solid tumor such as melanoma, head and neck, liver or kidney cancer. CDR3 loop: CASSLVAGTSTFYEQYF. As DNA, the CDR3 is TGTGCCAGCAGCTTGGTAGCCGGGACTAGCACATTCTACGAGCAGTACTTC.